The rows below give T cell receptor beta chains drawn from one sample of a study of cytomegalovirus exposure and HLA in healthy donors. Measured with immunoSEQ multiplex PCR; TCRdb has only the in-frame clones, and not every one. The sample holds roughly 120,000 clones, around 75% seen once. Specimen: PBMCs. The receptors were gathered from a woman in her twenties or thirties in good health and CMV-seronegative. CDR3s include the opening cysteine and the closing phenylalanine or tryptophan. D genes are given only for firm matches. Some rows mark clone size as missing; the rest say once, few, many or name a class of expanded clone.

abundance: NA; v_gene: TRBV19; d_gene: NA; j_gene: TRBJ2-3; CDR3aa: CASSTTGLDTQYF; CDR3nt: TGTGCCAGTAGTACCACAGGGCTGGATACGCAGTATTTT
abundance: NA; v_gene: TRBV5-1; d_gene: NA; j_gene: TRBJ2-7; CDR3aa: CASRLSATSSYEQYF; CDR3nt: TGCGCCAGCCGTCTAAGCGCCACAAGCTCCTACGAGCAGTACTTC
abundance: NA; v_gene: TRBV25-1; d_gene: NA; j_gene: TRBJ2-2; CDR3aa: CASSSGGTSNTGELFF; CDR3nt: TGTGCCAGCAGTAGTGGGGGGACCTCGAACACCGGGGAGCTGTTTTTT
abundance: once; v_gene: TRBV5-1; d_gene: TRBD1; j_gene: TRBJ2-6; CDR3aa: CASSLTTGWSSGANVLTF; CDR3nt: TGCGCCAGCAGCTTGACGACAGGGTGGAGCTCTGGGGCCAACGTCCTGACTTTC
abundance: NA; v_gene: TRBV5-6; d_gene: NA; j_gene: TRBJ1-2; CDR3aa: CASSFEGGGYTF; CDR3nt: TGTGCCAGCAGCTTTGAGGGAGGTGGCTACACCTTC
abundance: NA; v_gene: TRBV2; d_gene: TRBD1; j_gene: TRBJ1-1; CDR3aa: CASRVTGQYQAEAFF; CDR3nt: TGTGCCAGCAGGGTCACGGGACAGTACCAGGCTGAAGCTTTCTTT
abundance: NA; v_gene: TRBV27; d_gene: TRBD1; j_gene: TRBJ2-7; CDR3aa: CASSHRGPSYEQYF; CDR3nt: TGTGCCAGCAGCCACAGGGGGCCCTCCTACGAGCAGTACTTC
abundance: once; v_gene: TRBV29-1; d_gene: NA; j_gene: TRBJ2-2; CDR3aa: CSVEVGTTNTGELFF; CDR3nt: TGCAGCGTTGAAGTGGGGACAACGAACACCGGGGAGCTGTTTTTT
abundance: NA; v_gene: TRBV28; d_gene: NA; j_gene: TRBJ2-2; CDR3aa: CASSRLMNTGELFF; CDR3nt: TGTGCCAGCAGTCGACTCATGAACACCGGGGAGCTGTTTTTT
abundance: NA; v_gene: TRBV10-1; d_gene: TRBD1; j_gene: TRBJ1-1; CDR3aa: CASTGQGTTEAFF; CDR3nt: TGCGCCAGCACCGGACAGGGTACGACTGAAGCTTTCTTT
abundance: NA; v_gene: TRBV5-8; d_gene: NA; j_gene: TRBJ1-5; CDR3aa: CASSLIGAANQPQHF; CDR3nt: TGTGCCAGCAGCTTGATTGGAGCAGCAAATCAGCCCCAGCATTTT
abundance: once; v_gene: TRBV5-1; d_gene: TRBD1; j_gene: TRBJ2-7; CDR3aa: CASSLWGTDIAYEQYF; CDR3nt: TGCGCCAGCAGCTTGTGGGGGACAGATATCGCCTACGAGCAGTACTTC
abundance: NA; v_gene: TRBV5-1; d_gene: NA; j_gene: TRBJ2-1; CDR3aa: CASSAGNYNEQFF; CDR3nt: TGCGCCAGCAGTGCGGGAAACTACAATGAGCAGTTCTTC
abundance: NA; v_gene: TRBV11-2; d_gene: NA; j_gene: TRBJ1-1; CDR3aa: CASSTLGSLPEAFF; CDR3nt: TGTGCCAGCAGCACGTTGGGCTCCCTGCCCGAAGCTTTCTTT
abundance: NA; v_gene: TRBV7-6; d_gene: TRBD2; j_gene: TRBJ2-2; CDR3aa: CASSSLRTSGGVAGELFF; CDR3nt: TGTGCCAGCAGCTCTTTACGGACTAGCGGGGGGGTAGCCGGGGAGCTGTTTTTT
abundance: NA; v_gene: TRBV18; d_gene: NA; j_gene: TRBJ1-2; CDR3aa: CASSQKQQGIYGYTF; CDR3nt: TGTGCCAGCTCACAGAAACAACAGGGAATATATGGCTACACCTTC
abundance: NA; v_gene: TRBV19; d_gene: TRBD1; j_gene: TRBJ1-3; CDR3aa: CASLDREKFNTIYF; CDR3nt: TGTGCCAGCCTAGACAGGGAGAAGTTCAACACCATATATTTT